These T cell receptor beta chains were read from a single sample in a study of cytotoxic CD8 clonotypes in ibrutinib-treated CLL. Libraries were prepared by immunoSEQ multiplex PCR; TCRdb keeps only in-frame clonotypes and omits some of them. Of hundreds of thousands of clones in the sample, 67% were seen once. This specimen was PBMCs, taken after 36 months of ibrutinib treatment. These receptors were taken from a human donor with chronic lymphocytic leukemia. CDR3s include the opening cysteine and the closing phenylalanine or tryptophan. A D gene is named only where the DNA matches it firmly. A row's size may be missing; if present it is once, few, many or a size class.

J gene: TRBJ2-6; V gene: TRBV29-1; D gene: -; clone size: -; CDR3 protein: CSVVDGSGANVLTF; CDR3 DNA: TGCAGCGTTGTGGACGGCTCGGGGGCCAACGTCCTGACTTTC
J gene: TRBJ2-7; V gene: TRBV4-1; D gene: TRBD2; clone size: few; CDR3 protein: CASSQAISGLAGAYEQYF; CDR3 DNA: TGCGCCAGCAGCCAAGCAATATCAGGACTAGCGGGGGCCTACGAGCAGTACTTC
J gene: TRBJ1-4; V gene: TRBV1; D gene: -; clone size: -; CDR3 protein: CTSRQGNRKLFF; CDR3 DNA: TGCACCAGCCGACAGGGGAATAGAAAACTGTTTTTT
J gene: TRBJ1-2; V gene: TRBV6-1; D gene: -; clone size: -; CDR3 protein: CASSEARTTLNGYTF; CDR3 DNA: TGTGCCAGCAGTGAAGCGCGGACAACTCTAAATGGCTACACCTTC
J gene: TRBJ2-7; V gene: TRBV5-1; D gene: -; clone size: few; CDR3 protein: CASSRTESSYEQYF; CDR3 DNA: TGCGCCAGCAGCCGGACAGAGAGCTCCTACGAGCAGTACTTC
J gene: TRBJ2-1; V gene: TRBV7-2; D gene: -; clone size: -; CDR3 protein: CASSPLGNEQFF; CDR3 DNA: TGTGCCAGCAGCCCCCTGGGGAATGAGCAGTTCTTC
J gene: TRBJ1-2; V gene: TRBV29-1; D gene: -; clone size: few; CDR3 protein: CSVETDNYGYTF; CDR3 DNA: TGCAGCGTTGAAACAGATAACTATGGCTACACCTTC
J gene: TRBJ2-2; V gene: TRBV5-1; D gene: -; clone size: -; CDR3 protein: CASSFIAGGNTGELFF; CDR3 DNA: TGCGCCAGCAGCTTCATAGCTGGGGGGAACACCGGGGAGCTGTTTTTT
J gene: TRBJ2-6; V gene: TRBV28; D gene: -; clone size: -; CDR3 protein: CASTQSGGANVLTF; CDR3 DNA: TGTGCCTCGACCCAGAGTGGTGGGGCCAACGTCCTGACTTTC
J gene: TRBJ1-1; V gene: TRBV27; D gene: -; clone size: -; CDR3 protein: CASSFRPGRWNTEAFF; CDR3 DNA: TGTGCCAGCAGTTTCCGCCCGGGACGTTGGAACACTGAAGCTTTCTTT
J gene: TRBJ2-3; V gene: TRBV19; D gene: TRBD2; clone size: -; CDR3 protein: CASSILRGGQPDTQYF; CDR3 DNA: TGTGCCAGTAGTATATTGCGGGGGGGCCAACCGGATACGCAGTATTTT
J gene: TRBJ2-7; V gene: TRBV5-4; D gene: -; clone size: -; CDR3 protein: CASSFPLADEQYF; CDR3 DNA: TGTGCCAGCAGCTTCCCCCTGGCGGACGAGCAGTACTTC
J gene: TRBJ2-3; V gene: TRBV9; D gene: TRBD2; clone size: -; CDR3 protein: CASSEGLAVTDTQYF; CDR3 DNA: TGTGCCAGCAGCGAGGGACTAGCGGTAACAGATACGCAGTATTTT
J gene: TRBJ2-2; V gene: TRBV12-5; D gene: -; clone size: -; CDR3 protein: CASGLVGLNTGELFF; CDR3 DNA: TGTGCTAGTGGTTTGGTAGGGCTGAACACCGGGGAGCTGTTTTTT
J gene: TRBJ2-6; V gene: TRBV18; D gene: -; clone size: -; CDR3 protein: CASSRWAGLLTAGANVLTF; CDR3 DNA: TGTGCCAGCTCACGCTGGGCAGGCCTACTCACGGCTGGGGCCAACGTCCTGACTTTC
J gene: TRBJ2-7; V gene: TRBV2; D gene: -; clone size: few; CDR3 protein: CASSGGRGSEQYF; CDR3 DNA: TGTGCCAGCAGTGGAGGTAGGGGAAGCGAGCAGTACTTC
J gene: TRBJ2-3; V gene: TRBV18; D gene: -; clone size: -; CDR3 protein: CASSPWDLTDTQYF; CDR3 DNA: TGTGCCAGCTCACCCTGGGACCTCACAGATACGCAGTATTTT
J gene: TRBJ2-7; V gene: TRBV7-6; D gene: TRBD2; clone size: -; CDR3 protein: CASSSGGRYEQYF; CDR3 DNA: TGTGCCAGCAGCTCGGGAGGGAGGTACGAGCAGTACTTC
J gene: TRBJ2-1; V gene: TRBV10-3; D gene: TRBD2; clone size: -; CDR3 protein: CAIEDTSGMREQFF; CDR3 DNA: TGTGCCATCGAAGACACTAGCGGGATGCGTGAGCAGTTCTTC
J gene: TRBJ1-4; V gene: TRBV5-1; D gene: TRBD1; clone size: -; CDR3 protein: CASSPGRGREKLFF; CDR3 DNA: TGCGCCAGCAGCCCGGGGAGGGGGCGTGAAAAACTGTTTTTT
J gene: TRBJ2-7; V gene: TRBV2; D gene: -; clone size: few; CDR3 protein: CASSVTEPPYEQYF; CDR3 DNA: TGTGCCAGCAGTGTAACGGAACCACCCTACGAGCAGTACTTC
J gene: TRBJ1-5; V gene: TRBV18; D gene: -; clone size: -; CDR3 protein: CASSPGQVSNQPQHF; CDR3 DNA: TGTGCCAGCTCACCAGGGCAGGTTAGCAATCAGCCCCAGCATTTT
J gene: TRBJ2-3; V gene: TRBV9; D gene: TRBD1; clone size: few; CDR3 protein: CASSATYTGVADTQYF; CDR3 DNA: TGTGCCAGCAGCGCCACCTATACAGGGGTTGCAGATACGCAGTATTTT
J gene: TRBJ1-5; V gene: TRBV15; D gene: TRBD1; clone size: once; CDR3 protein: CATSPSRDRERGLNQPQHF; CDR3 DNA: TGTGCCACCAGCCCGAGCCGAGACAGGGAAAGGGGACTCAATCAGCCCCAGCATTTT
J gene: TRBJ2-7; V gene: TRBV9; D gene: TRBD2; clone size: -; CDR3 protein: CASSFGTSGAYEQYF; CDR3 DNA: TGTGCCAGCAGCTTCGGGACTAGCGGAGCCTACGAGCAGTACTTC
J gene: TRBJ1-5; V gene: TRBV15; D gene: -; clone size: -; CDR3 protein: CATRVGKNSNQPQHF; CDR3 DNA: TGTGCCACCAGGGTGGGGAAGAATAGCAATCAGCCCCAGCATTTT
J gene: TRBJ2-2; V gene: TRBV27; D gene: -; clone size: few; CDR3 protein: CASRWGNTGELFF; CDR3 DNA: TGTGCCAGCCGGTGGGGGAACACCGGGGAGCTGTTTTTT
J gene: TRBJ1-5; V gene: TRBV2; D gene: TRBD1; clone size: -; CDR3 protein: CASSGRTGVEQPQHF; CDR3 DNA: TGTGCCAGCAGTGGTAGGACAGGGGTCGAGCAGCCCCAGCATTTT
J gene: TRBJ2-5; V gene: TRBV29-1; D gene: -; clone size: -; CDR3 protein: CSVAGVQPETQYF; CDR3 DNA: TGCAGCGTCGCAGGGGTTCAGCCGGAGACCCAGTACTTC
J gene: TRBJ2-7; V gene: TRBV28; D gene: TRBD2; clone size: -; CDR3 protein: CASSFPGLAYEQYF; CDR3 DNA: TGTGCCAGCAGTTTCCCGGGACTAGCCTACGAGCAGTACTTC
J gene: TRBJ2-1; V gene: TRBV2; D gene: TRBD2; clone size: once; CDR3 protein: CASSRTSVQQFF; CDR3 DNA: TGTGCCAGCAGCCGGACTAGCGTGCAGCAGTTCTTC
J gene: TRBJ1-2; V gene: TRBV27; D gene: TRBD1; clone size: -; CDR3 protein: CASSLVGGQGWYGYTF; CDR3 DNA: TGTGCCAGCAGTTTAGTAGGAGGACAGGGGTGGTATGGCTACACCTTC
J gene: TRBJ1-5; V gene: TRBV7-2; D gene: TRBD1; clone size: once; CDR3 protein: CASSAHRGSNQPQHF; CDR3 DNA: TGTGCCAGCAGCGCTCACAGGGGTAGCAATCAGCCCCAGCATTTT
J gene: TRBJ2-7; V gene: TRBV2; D gene: TRBD1; clone size: -; CDR3 protein: CASSWTGGNEQYF; CDR3 DNA: TGTGCCAGCAGTTGGACAGGGGGCAACGAGCAGTACTTC
J gene: TRBJ2-3; V gene: TRBV25-1; D gene: -; clone size: -; CDR3 protein: CASSDSPVNDTQYF; CDR3 DNA: TGTGCCAGCAGTGATAGTCCCGTTAATGATACGCAGTATTTT
J gene: TRBJ2-7; V gene: TRBV25-1; D gene: -; clone size: -; CDR3 protein: CASSGEVYEQYF; CDR3 DNA: TGTGCCAGCAGTGGGGAGGTTTACGAGCAGTACTTC
J gene: TRBJ2-5; V gene: TRBV13; D gene: TRBD1; clone size: once; CDR3 protein: CASSPPSRDSGETQYF; CDR3 DNA: TGTGCCAGCAGCCCCCCCTCCCGGGACAGTGGGGAGACCCAGTACTTC
J gene: TRBJ2-2; V gene: TRBV27; D gene: -; clone size: -; CDR3 protein: CASRNRQYTGELFF; CDR3 DNA: TGTGCCAGCAGAAATCGACAGTACACCGGGGAGCTGTTTTTT
J gene: TRBJ2-7; V gene: TRBV5-1; D gene: -; clone size: once; CDR3 protein: CASSLASVAGSSYEQYF; CDR3 DNA: TGCGCCAGCAGCTTGGCCTCTGTGGCGGGGAGCTCCTACGAGCAGTACTTC
J gene: TRBJ1-2; V gene: TRBV7-6; D gene: -; clone size: -; CDR3 protein: CASSPSSGMYGYTF; CDR3 DNA: TGTGCCAGCAGCCCTTCCTCCGGGATGTATGGCTACACCTTC
J gene: TRBJ1-4; V gene: TRBV10-1; D gene: TRBD1; clone size: -; CDR3 protein: CASAWGTGDMGNEKLFF; CDR3 DNA: TGCGCCAGCGCTTGGGGTACAGGGGACATGGGAAATGAAAAACTGTTTTTT
J gene: TRBJ2-7; V gene: TRBV5-1; D gene: -; clone size: -; CDR3 protein: CASSLGTFSYEQYF; CDR3 DNA: TGCGCCAGCAGCCTAGGGACGTTTTCCTACGAGCAGTACTTC
J gene: TRBJ2-2; V gene: TRBV2; D gene: -; clone size: -; CDR3 protein: CASRGGRYTGELFF; CDR3 DNA: TGTGCCAGCAGGGGGGGACGGTACACCGGGGAGCTGTTTTTT
J gene: TRBJ2-7; V gene: TRBV28; D gene: TRBD1; clone size: -; CDR3 protein: CASSTGTGLEQYF; CDR3 DNA: TGTGCCAGCAGCACCGGGACAGGGCTCGAGCAGTACTTC
J gene: TRBJ2-7; V gene: TRBV13; D gene: -; clone size: -; CDR3 protein: CASSHRVEGLEQYF; CDR3 DNA: TGTGCCAGCAGCCACCGGGTTGAGGGTCTCGAGCAGTACTTC
J gene: TRBJ1-2; V gene: TRBV27; D gene: TRBD1; clone size: few; CDR3 protein: CASSFTSGGGYTF; CDR3 DNA: TGTGCCAGCAGTTTTACGTCAGGGGGTGGCTACACCTTC
J gene: TRBJ1-4; V gene: TRBV2; D gene: -; clone size: -; CDR3 protein: CASRRQEGSEKLFF; CDR3 DNA: TGTGCCAGCAGAAGACAGGAGGGCAGTGAAAAACTGTTTTTT
J gene: TRBJ2-4; V gene: TRBV4-1; D gene: -; clone size: few; CDR3 protein: CASGPEPGDIQYF; CDR3 DNA: TGCGCCAGCGGTCCGGAGCCCGGAGACATTCAGTACTTC
J gene: TRBJ1-2; V gene: TRBV7-2; D gene: TRBD1; clone size: once; CDR3 protein: CASTIQGANGYTF; CDR3 DNA: TGTGCCAGCACTATACAGGGGGCCAATGGCTACACCTTC
J gene: TRBJ2-7; V gene: TRBV9; D gene: -; clone size: -; CDR3 protein: CASSVGGGLTYEQYF; CDR3 DNA: TGTGCCAGCAGCGTTGGAGGCGGACTGACCTACGAGCAGTACTTC
J gene: TRBJ2-7; V gene: TRBV12-5; D gene: -; clone size: -; CDR3 protein: CASGLVLKASQFPRAEQYF; CDR3 DNA: TGTGCTAGTGGTTTGGTACTTAAGGCCAGTCAGTTTCCGCGGGCCGAGCAGTACTTC
J gene: TRBJ2-7; V gene: TRBV7-2; D gene: -; clone size: -; CDR3 protein: CASSSPGRRAYEQYF; CDR3 DNA: TGTGCCAGCAGCTCACCGGGTCGGCGGGCCTACGAGCAGTACTTC
J gene: TRBJ1-5; V gene: TRBV6-1; D gene: -; clone size: few; CDR3 protein: CASSDWEGASNQPQHF; CDR3 DNA: TGTGCCAGCAGTGATTGGGAAGGGGCGAGCAATCAGCCCCAGCATTTT
J gene: TRBJ2-3; V gene: TRBV2; D gene: -; clone size: -; CDR3 protein: CASSGLLDTQYF; CDR3 DNA: TGTGCCAGCAGTGGACTGTTGGATACGCAGTATTTT